This TCR beta chain was recovered during a study of cytomegalovirus exposure and HLA in healthy donors. Study-level findings and limits: Overall, approximately 150 TCR beta chains were annotated as cytomegalovirus-associated. TCR beta sequences reportedly predicted the HLA-A and HLA-B alleles of most subjects accurately.

This PCR relied on a set of 60 Vbeta primers and 13 Jbeta primers. In the original analysis: In a later analysis, about 11 million of 65 million to 90 million unique beta chains occurred in at least two donors. Method: immunoSEQ multiplex PCR; TCRdb's copy keeps in-frame clones and lacks some. V, J and clone size are taken as reported in that table, and D and trimming were inferred from the DNA itself. The sample contains 55,000 to 85,000 clones, roughly 70% of which appear only once. All the people who gave samples were healthy bone marrow donors. With regard to this clone: The antigen is unknown.

Trimming pared 3 bases from V and 5 bases from J, leaving 18 bases between. The CDR3 spans 16 residues. In germline, CDR1 is SGHTS, CDR2 YDEGEE. This sequence originates from a woman in her thirties or forties in good health and CMV-seropositive. The specimen sequenced was PBMCs. The chain recombines TRBV5-8 with TRBJ2-1, with D perhaps matching TRBD2 (6 bases). The CDR3: CASSSWGEGIHNEQFF. The DNA of the CDR3 is TGTGCCAGCAGCTCCTGGGGGGAAGGGATTCACAATGAGCAGTTCTTC.